The clone carrying this T cell receptor beta chain was recorded once. This CDR3 comprises 13 residues. CDR1 is SNHLY and CDR2 is FYNNEI in the germline V gene. Trimming took 7 bases from V and 6 from J; bases not matched to a gene: 4. Clones were sequenced by immunoSEQ multiplex PCR, and TCRdb holds only the in-frame ones, with some missing. The sample carries around 510,000 clones, 90% to 97% recorded once. These data belong to a study of shared clonotypes between healthy human individuals. The overall study: A couple of women and a few men aged 18 to 49 served as donors.

This receptor was taken from a woman under 40 in good health. Sample: naive CD4+ T cells sorted from blood. Indicated subset: CD45RA+ positively selected. The chain employs TRBV2 and TRBJ2-1; TRBD2 matches 9 bases. The CDR3 region is CASNTREGNEQFF. The CDR3 DNA is TGTGCCAGCAATACGCGGGAGGGCAATGAGCAGTTCTTC.